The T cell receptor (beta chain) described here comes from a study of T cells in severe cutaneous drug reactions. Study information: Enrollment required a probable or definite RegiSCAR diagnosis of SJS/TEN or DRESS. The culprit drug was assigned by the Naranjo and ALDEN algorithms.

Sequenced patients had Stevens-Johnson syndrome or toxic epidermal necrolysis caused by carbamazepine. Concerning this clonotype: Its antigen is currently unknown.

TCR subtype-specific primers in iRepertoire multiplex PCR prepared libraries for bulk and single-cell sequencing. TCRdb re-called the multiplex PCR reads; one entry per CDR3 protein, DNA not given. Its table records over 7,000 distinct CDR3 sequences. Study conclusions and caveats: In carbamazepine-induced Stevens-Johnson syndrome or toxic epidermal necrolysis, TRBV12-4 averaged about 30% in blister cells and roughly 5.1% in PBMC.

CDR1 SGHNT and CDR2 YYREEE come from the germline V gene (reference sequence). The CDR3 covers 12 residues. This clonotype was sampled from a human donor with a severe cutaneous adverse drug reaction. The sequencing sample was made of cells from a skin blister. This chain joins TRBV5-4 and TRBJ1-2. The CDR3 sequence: CASSLPFDGYTF.